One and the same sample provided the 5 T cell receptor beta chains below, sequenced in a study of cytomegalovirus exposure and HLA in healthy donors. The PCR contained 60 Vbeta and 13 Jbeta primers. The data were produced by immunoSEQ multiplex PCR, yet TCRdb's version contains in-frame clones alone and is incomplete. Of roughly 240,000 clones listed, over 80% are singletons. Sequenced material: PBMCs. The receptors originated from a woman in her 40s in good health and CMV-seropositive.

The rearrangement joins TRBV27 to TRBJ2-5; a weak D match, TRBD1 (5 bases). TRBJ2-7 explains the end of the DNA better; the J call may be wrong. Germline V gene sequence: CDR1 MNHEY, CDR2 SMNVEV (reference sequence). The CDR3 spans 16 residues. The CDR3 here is CASSLSIWGDGYEQYF. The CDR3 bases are TGTGCCAGCAGTTTATCGATCTGGGGCGACGGCTACGAGCAGTACTTC.

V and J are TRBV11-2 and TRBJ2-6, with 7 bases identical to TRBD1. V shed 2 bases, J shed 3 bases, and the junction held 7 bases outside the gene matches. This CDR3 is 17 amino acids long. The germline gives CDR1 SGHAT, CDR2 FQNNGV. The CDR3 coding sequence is TGTGCCAGCAGCTTATGGGGTACAGGGGATGGGGCCAACGTCCTGACTTTC. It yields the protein CASSLWGTGDGANVLTF.

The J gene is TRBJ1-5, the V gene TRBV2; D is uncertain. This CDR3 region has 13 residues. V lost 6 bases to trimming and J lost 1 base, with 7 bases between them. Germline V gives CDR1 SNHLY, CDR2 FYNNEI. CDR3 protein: CASSRTSNQPQHF. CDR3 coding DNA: TGTGCCAGCAGCCGCACAAGCAATCAGCCCCAGCATTTT.

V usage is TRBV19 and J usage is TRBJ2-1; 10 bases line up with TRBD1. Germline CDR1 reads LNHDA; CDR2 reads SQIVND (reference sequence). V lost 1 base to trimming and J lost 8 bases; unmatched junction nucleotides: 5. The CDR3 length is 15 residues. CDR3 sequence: CASSIVGTGADEQFF. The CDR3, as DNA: TGTGCCAGTAGTATAGTGGGGACAGGGGCGGATGAGCAGTTCTTC.

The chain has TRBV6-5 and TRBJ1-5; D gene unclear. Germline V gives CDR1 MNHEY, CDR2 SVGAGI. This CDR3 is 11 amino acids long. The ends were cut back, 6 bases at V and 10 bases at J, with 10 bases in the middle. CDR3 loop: CASSYWYPQHF. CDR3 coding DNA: TGTGCCAGCAGCTATTGGTACCCCCAGCATTTT.